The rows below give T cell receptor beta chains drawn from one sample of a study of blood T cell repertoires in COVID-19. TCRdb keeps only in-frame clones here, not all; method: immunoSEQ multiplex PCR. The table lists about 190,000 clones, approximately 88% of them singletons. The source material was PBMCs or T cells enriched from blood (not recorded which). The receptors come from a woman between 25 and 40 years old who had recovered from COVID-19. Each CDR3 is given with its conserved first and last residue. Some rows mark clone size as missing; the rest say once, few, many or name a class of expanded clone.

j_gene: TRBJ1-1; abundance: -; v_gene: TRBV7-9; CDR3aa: CASSLSGYTEAFF
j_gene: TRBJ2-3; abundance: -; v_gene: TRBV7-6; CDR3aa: CASSLTSGITDTQYF
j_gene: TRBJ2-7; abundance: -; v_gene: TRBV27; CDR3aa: CASSLDNTYEQYF
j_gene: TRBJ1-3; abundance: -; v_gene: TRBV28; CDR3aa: CASSSPRGGAAGNTIYF
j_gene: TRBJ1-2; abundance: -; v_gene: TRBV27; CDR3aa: CASSNGGDYGYTF
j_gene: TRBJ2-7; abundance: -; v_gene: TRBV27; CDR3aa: CASRTSGRMGQYF
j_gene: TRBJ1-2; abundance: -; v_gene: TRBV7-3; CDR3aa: CASSLGLAGGYGYTF
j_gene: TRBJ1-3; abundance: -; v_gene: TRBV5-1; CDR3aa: CASSSLLGGRDTIYF
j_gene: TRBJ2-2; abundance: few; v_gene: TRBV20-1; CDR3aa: CSQGAGELFF
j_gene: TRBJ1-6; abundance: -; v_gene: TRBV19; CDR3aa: CASTLEGQRSPLHF
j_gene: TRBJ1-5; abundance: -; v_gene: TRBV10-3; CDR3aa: CAIRDTGVGNQPQHF
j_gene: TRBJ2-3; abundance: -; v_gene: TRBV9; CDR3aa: CASSVEGLAGVNTQYF
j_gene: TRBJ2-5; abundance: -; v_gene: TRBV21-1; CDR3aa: CASSKEQAVRVETQYF
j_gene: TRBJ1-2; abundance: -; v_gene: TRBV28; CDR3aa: CASSTPGALNYGYTF
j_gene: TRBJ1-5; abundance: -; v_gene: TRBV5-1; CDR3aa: CASSLTPLGGSNQPQHF